This TCR beta chain was identified in a study of response to subunit inactivated influenza vaccine. In germline, CDR1 is MNHNY, CDR2 SVGAGI (reference sequence). The CDR3 extends over 13 amino acids. V gave up 7 bases and J gave up 2 bases, with 11 bases separating them. Via MiXCR, TCRdb re-called the RT-PCR reads, giving one row per CDR3 protein. The sample carries approximately 230,000 distinct CDR3 sequences, 9.5% to 15% recorded once. The clonotype comes from a man aged 50 to 59 who received an inactivated influenza vaccine. The chain uses TRBV6-6 and TRBJ2-5, with D perhaps TRBD2 (5 bases). Sequencing was performed on non-naive T cells sorted from PBMCs, taken approximately 15 days before vaccination. In nucleotides, the CDR3 is TGTGCCAGCATCCCAAGCGGACAAGAGACCCAGTACTTC. Amino acids: CASIPSGQETQYF.